One sample yielded the 20 T cell receptor beta chains listed below, sequenced in a study of cytomegalovirus exposure and HLA in healthy donors. Profiled with immunoSEQ multiplex PCR; TCRdb holds only in-frame clones, not every one. The sample consists of about 160,000 clones, roughly 89% of them appearing once. Sequenced: PBMCs. Receptors originate from a man aged 18 to 30 in good health and CMV-seropositive.

The chain recombines TRBV19 with TRBJ2-1; 7 bases agree with TRBD1. V dropped 3 bases and J dropped 12; count of bases not matched to a gene: 14. This CDR3 has 15 amino acids. Germline assignment: CDR1 LNHDA and CDR2 SQIVND (reference sequence). The CDR3 loop is CASSIYGTAYYGQFF. In DNA form, the CDR3 reads TGTGCCAGTAGTATCTACGGGACAGCTTATTATGGGCAGTTCTTC.

V gene TRBV29-1 combines with J gene TRBJ2-3, with 7 positions matching TRBD1. This CDR3 is built from 15 residues. Germline V gene sequence: CDR1 SQVTM, CDR2 ANQGSEA. J gave up 3 bases and V 0 bases, and 6 bases lay outside the gene matches. The CDR3 region has the DNA TGCAGCGTTGAAGAGGCGGGCAGGGGGACAGATACGCAGTATTTT. Translation: CSVEEAGRGTDTQYF.

The chain has TRBV6-1 and TRBJ2-6, with D uncertain. This CDR3 region has 14 residues. V was shortened by 8 bases and J by 2 bases, with 10 bases between the two germline ends. CDR1 and CDR2 from the germline V gene are MNHNS and SASEGT. CDR3 nucleotide sequence: TGTGCCAGCCCAACTGAAACTGGGGCCAACGTCCTGACTTTC. Protein: CASPTETGANVLTF.

The CDR3: CASSQDSGVYEQYF. Here the CDR3 DNA reads TGTGCCAGCAGCCAAGATTCGGGTGTCTACGAGCAGTACTTC. This sequence joins TRBV4-2 and TRBJ2-7, with D unresolved. The V gene lost 0 bases and the J gene lost 3 bases, with 9 bases spanning the gap. The CDR3 totals 14 residues. Germline V gene data show CDR1 as LGHNA and CDR2 as YNFKEQ.

The rearrangement joins TRBV9 to TRBJ1-5, with D unclear. Germline V gene data show CDR1 as SGDLS and CDR2 as YYNGEE. V was pared by 0 bases and J by 7 bases, with 11 bases between. The CDR3 is 14 residues long. Written as DNA, the CDR3 is TGTGCCAGCAGCGTAGGGTTTGAGGGCCAGCCCCAGCATTTT. This encodes CASSVGFEGQPQHF. Full variable domain (rest looked up from reference TRBV9 and TRBJ1-5): DSGVTQTPKHLITATGQRVTLRCSPRSGDLSVYWYQQSLDQGLQFLIQYYNGEERAKGNILERFSAQQFPDLHSELNLSSLELGDSALYFCASSVGFEGQPQHFGDGTRLSIL.

This clone was recorded a few times. The chain couples TRBV7-9 to TRBJ1-2; 9 positions match TRBD1. The CDR3 runs 14 residues. Germline V CDR1 and CDR2: SEHNR, FQNEAQ (reference sequence). V trimming: 3 bases; J trimming: 5 bases; junction bases outside the gene matches: 4. The CDR3 is CASSLGGQGYGYTF. The CDR3 coding sequence is TGTGCCAGCAGCTTGGGGGGACAGGGATATGGCTACACCTTC.

The rearrangement uses TRBV28 and TRBJ2-7, with 11 bases aligning to TRBD2. With 6 bases clipped from V and 7 bases from J, the junction kept 11 bases outside the gene matches. Germline V lookup: CDR1 MDHEN, CDR2 SYDVKM. There are 15 residues in the CDR3. The CDR3: CASSLIAGGPEEQYF. CDR3 DNA: TGTGCCAGCAGCCTAATAGCGGGAGGGCCAGAAGAGCAGTACTTC.

The chain recombines TRBV5-1 with TRBJ1-1; 7 bases agree with TRBD1. The junction had 4 bases not matched to a gene; V was cut back by 2 bases and J by 6 bases. Germline V gene lookup returns CDR1 SGHRS and CDR2 YFSETQ. The CDR3 sequence is 13 residues long. The CDR3 here is CASSLSGQAEAFF. The CDR3 DNA sequence: TGCGCCAGCAGCTTATCCGGACAGGCTGAAGCTTTCTTT.

The chain employs TRBV19 and TRBJ2-5, with TRBD1 identical over 8 bases. CDR1 is LNHDA, CDR2 SQIVND, per germline (reference sequence). V shed 6 bases, J shed 4 bases, and the junction held 7 bases outside the gene matches. The CDR3 spans 14 residues. CDR3 protein: CASRLDRVSETQYF. CDR3 sequence (DNA): TGTGCCAGTAGGCTGGACAGGGTCTCAGAGACCCAGTACTTC.

This clone was seen a single time. The V gene is TRBV6-1, the J gene TRBJ2-7, with a possible D match to TRBD1 (5 bases). Germline V gene sequence: CDR1 MNHNS, CDR2 SASEGT. The CDR3 has 15 amino acids. V gave up 2 bases and J gave up 6 bases, with 17 bases separating them. DNA for the CDR3: TGTGCCAGCAGTGAAAGGGGAACAGGCCATGGCGAGCAGTACTTC. Translation gives CASSERGTGHGEQYF.

The chain recombines TRBV28 with TRBJ2-7, with 7 nucleotides matching TRBD1. V trimming: 6 bases; J trimming: 2 bases; junction bases outside the gene matches: 4. The CDR3 has 13 residues. The germline gives CDR1 MDHEN, CDR2 SYDVKM. Here the CDR3 reads CASSRQGPYEQYF. The CDR3 DNA reads TGTGCCAGCAGCAGACAGGGCCCCTACGAGCAGTACTTC.

The chain links TRBV18 to TRBJ1-3; D not resolved. Germline V gives CDR1 KGHSH, CDR2 LQKENI. CDR3 length: 19 amino acids. Trimming stripped 0 bases from V and 2 bases from J, with 20 bases between. The CDR3: CASSPPAGSLSRTGNTIYF. The CDR3 nucleotides are TGTGCCAGCTCACCACCCGCAGGTTCCCTGTCCAGGACTGGAAACACCATATATTTT.

This clone has only one observation. The rearrangement uses TRBV9 and TRBJ2-6; D is perhaps TRBD1 (6 bases). Deletions cut 3 bases from V and 1 base from J, with 17 bases between. Germline V CDR1 and CDR2: SGDLS, YYNGEE. This CDR3 comprises 18 residues. CDR3 residues: CASSARQGSISGANVLTF. Written as DNA, the CDR3 is TGTGCCAGCAGCGCAAGGCAGGGGTCAATTTCTGGGGCCAACGTCCTGACTTTC.

The rearrangement links TRBV10-1 to TRBJ2-3, with D perhaps matching TRBD2 (6 bases). CDR3 length equals 15 residues. Germline V CDR1 and CDR2: WNHNN, SYGVQD (reference sequence). The ends were cut back, 4 bases at V and 6 bases at J, with 17 bases in the middle. The CDR3 here is CASSGPQEGHDTQYF. The CDR3 DNA reads TGCGCCAGCAGTGGCCCCCAGGAGGGCCACGATACGCAGTATTTT.

The sample holds one count of this clone. The gene calls are TRBV19 and TRBJ1-3, with 7 nucleotides matching TRBD1. CDR1 LNHDA and CDR2 SQIVND come from the germline V gene (reference sequence). The CDR3 extends over 14 amino acids. The V and J ends lost 11 bases and 2 bases, in that order; junction bases with no gene match: 9. CDR3 coding DNA: TGTGCCTCTAACAGGGGAGTAACTGGAAACACCATATATTTT. It translates to CASNRGVTGNTIYF.

This sequence joins TRBV5-4 and TRBJ1-1; TRBD1 matches 11 bases. This CDR3 has 17 amino acids. The V gene's germline CDR1 is SGHNT and CDR2 YYREEE (reference sequence). The V and J ends lost 3 bases and 1 base, in that order; junction bases with no gene match: 8. CDR3 sequence: CASSSGQGARQNTEAFF. The CDR3 DNA reads TGTGCCAGCAGCTCCGGACAGGGGGCGAGACAGAACACTGAAGCTTTCTTT.

This chain links TRBV7-8 with TRBJ1-1; D remains unclear. The CDR3 is made up of 14 amino acids. Germline V gene sequence: CDR1 SGHVS, CDR2 FQNEAQ. V was pared by 8 bases and J by 2 bases, with 15 bases between. CDR3 DNA: TGTGCCAGCGGACTGGCGGGCCCTAACACTGAAGCTTTCTTT. Translation gives CASGLAGPNTEAFF.

The rearrangement joins TRBV6-5 to TRBJ2-5; TRBD1 aligns across 9 bases. Germline values: CDR1 MNHEY, CDR2 SVGAGI. With 6 bases clipped from V and 7 bases from J, the junction kept 9 bases outside the gene matches. The CDR3 sequence is 14 residues long. The CDR3 DNA sequence: TGTGCCAGCAGCCCCCGGGACAGGGTCGGGACCCAGTACTTC. Its protein product is CASSPRDRVGTQYF.

The chain recombines TRBV18 with TRBJ1-5, with 9 positions matching TRBD1. V was clipped by 3 bases and J by 2 bases; unmatched bases: 5. Germline V lookup: CDR1 KGHSH, CDR2 LQKENI. This CDR3 contains 16 residues. CDR3 nucleotide sequence: TGTGCCAGCTCACCGACAGGGGGTCTGGGCAATCAGCCCCAGCATTTT. Protein product: CASSPTGGLGNQPQHF.

CDR3 coding DNA: TGTGCCAGCAGCGCCGGGACAGCTTATGGCTACACCTTC. This sequence encodes CASSAGTAYGYTF. The chain joins TRBV2 to TRBJ1-2; 7 bases align to TRBD1. Trimming took 6 bases from V and 5 from J; bases not matched to a gene: 6. The length of the CDR3 is 13 residues. Germline lookup yields CDR1 SNHLY and CDR2 FYNNEI.